What follows are 19 T cell receptor beta chains derived from one specimen sequenced in a study of shared clonotypes between healthy human individuals. Profiling relied on immunoSEQ multiplex PCR, and the TCRdb table lists in-frame clones only, not all of them. This table holds hundreds of thousands of clones, approximately 77% found once. What was sequenced was PBMCs. These receptors all come from a middle-aged woman in good health. Some clones in this sample may be carry-over from other donors' samples.

The chain links TRBV27 to TRBJ2-1; D may correspond to TRBD1 or TRBD2 (5 bases each). Between the trimmed V and J ends, which lost 8 bases and 2 bases, there was a span of 7 bases. This CDR3 has 12 residues. Germline assignment: CDR1 MNHEY and CDR2 SMNVEV (reference sequence). Here the CDR3 DNA reads TGTGCCAGCTGGGGACCCTACAATGAGCAGTTCTTC. This codes for CASWGPYNEQFF.

In its sample, this clone was seen a few times. The chain joins TRBV7-6 to TRBJ1-4, with D uncertain. Trimming removed 3 bases from V and 6 bases from J, with 2 bases in between. Per germline, CDR1 SGHVS and CDR2 FNYEAQ. CDR3 length equals 11 residues. DNA of the CDR3: TGTGCCAGCAGCTTTTATGAAAAACTGTTTTTT. Protein sequence: CASSFYEKLFF. Together with reference TRBV7-6 and TRBJ1-4, the CDR3 gives the full variable domain: GAGVSQSPRYKVTKRGQDVALRCDPISGHVSLYWYRQALGQGPEFLTYFNYEAQQDKSGLPNDRFSAERPEGSISTLTIQRTEQRDSAMYRCASSFYEKLFFGSGTQLSVL.

The V call is TRBV18, the J call TRBJ1-1; the D gene is possibly TRBD1 (6 bases). This CDR3 is 14 amino acids long. The germline CDR1 and CDR2 sequences are KGHSH and LQKENI. V was pared by 3 bases and J by 8 bases, with 16 bases between. The CDR3 protein is CASSPGHRTEEAFF. In DNA form, the CDR3 reads TGTGCCAGCTCACCGGGACATCGGACGGAGGAAGCTTTCTTT.

The chain combines TRBV6-4 with TRBJ1-5; 9 bases line up with TRBD1. The J segment lost 5 bases and the V segment lost 5 bases, leaving 4 bases of the junction unmatched. The length of the CDR3 is 14 residues. Germline V gene data show CDR1 as MRHNA and CDR2 as SNTAGT. CDR3 DNA sequence: TGTGCCAGCAGTCCCCGACAGGGGGATCAGCCCCAGCATTTT. Encoded protein: CASSPRQGDQPQHF.

As concerns this clone: The same CDR3 is also encoded by other DNA sequences in this sample. The chain recombines TRBV5-1 with TRBJ1-1, with D hard to call. Germline V CDR1 and CDR2: SGHRS, YFSETQ. CDR3 length: 11 amino acids. Trimming left V 0 bases short and J 8 bases short, with 5 bases between. The CDR3 DNA sequence: TGCGCCAGCAGCTTGGAAGGGGAAGCTTTCTTT. It codes for CASSLEGEAFF.

In the case of this clone: This is likely an artifact of a read error, given a far larger clone one base away. This sample includes further DNA sequences coding for the same CDR3. This chain connects TRBV19 to TRBJ1-1, with D perhaps TRBD1 (5 bases). Germline CDR1 reads LNHDA; CDR2 reads SQIVND (reference sequence). This CDR3 comprises 14 residues. CDR3 nucleotide sequence: TGTGCCAGTAGTTTCCAGCAGGGACGGACTGAAGCTTTCTTC. It is translated as CASSFQQGRTEAFF.

With regard to this clone: A far bigger clonotype differs at one base, so this is likely a read error. V is TRBV5-1 and J is TRBJ1-1, with D possibly being TRBD1 (5 bases). Per the germline V gene, CDR1 is SGHRS and CDR2 is YFSETQ. This CDR3 has 13 residues. CDR3 in amino acids: CASSADTYTEALF. In DNA, the CDR3 is TGCGCCAGCAGCGCGGACACGTACACTGAAGCTCTCTTT.

This chain joins TRBV4-2 and TRBJ2-2, with unresolved D. Germline V CDR1 and CDR2: LGHNA, YNFKEQ. Trimming pared 1 base from V and 7 bases from J, leaving 13 bases between. There are 15 residues in the CDR3. Here the CDR3 DNA reads TGTGCCAGCAGCCAAGTAGGATCCCCCAGCGGGGAGCTGTTTTTT. Its protein is CASSQVGSPSGELFF.

CDR3 DNA sequence: TGTGCCAGCTCCCTAGGACACCCTGCAACTAATGAAAAACTGTTTTTT. Protein product: CASSLGHPATNEKLFF. This chain uses TRBV18 with TRBJ1-4; D is perhaps TRBD1 (5 bases). This CDR3 is 16 amino acids long. Germline V gene sequence: CDR1 KGHSH, CDR2 LQKENI. V was pared by 6 bases and J by 0 bases, with 14 bases between.

V usage is TRBV27 and J usage is TRBJ2-7; the match to TRBD2 covers 14 bases. The CDR3 totals 16 residues. The germline V gene has CDR1 MNHEY and CDR2 SMNVEV (reference sequence). V was clipped by 1 base and J by 2 bases; unmatched bases: 1. Here the CDR3 reads CASSLLGLAGAYEQYF. The CDR3 nucleotides read TGTGCCAGCAGTTTATTGGGACTAGCGGGGGCCTACGAGCAGTACTTC.

This chain links TRBV5-1 with TRBJ1-5, with a possible D match to TRBD1 (6 bases). Trimming cost V 5 bases and J 7 bases, with 13 bases left between them. The CDR3 has 13 amino acids. The V gene's germline CDR1 is SGHRS and CDR2 YFSETQ. CDR3 nucleotide sequence: TGCGCCAGCAGTTACTCAGGGGACCAGCCCCAGCATTTT. This gives the protein CASSYSGDQPQHF. The variable domain in full, completed from reference TRBV5-1 and TRBJ1-5, reads KAGVTQTPRYLIKTRGQQVTLSCSPISGHRSVSWYQQTPGQGLQFLFEYFSETQRNKGNFPGRFSGRQFSNSRSEMNVSTLELGDSALYLCASSYSGDQPQHFGDGTRLSIL.

This clone was recorded only once. V usage is TRBV4-3 and J usage is TRBJ1-1; 7 nucleotides line up with TRBD1. V lost 3 bases and J lost 4; bases outside the gene matches: 5. CDR3 length: 14 amino acids. The germline gives CDR1 LGHNA, CDR2 YSLEER. The CDR3 protein is CASSQGQFSTEAFF. CDR3 sequence (DNA): TGCGCCAGCAGCCAGGGACAGTTTAGCACTGAAGCTTTCTTT.

The chain uses TRBV5-1 and TRBJ2-3, with D tentatively TRBD1 (6 bases). Looked up from germline, CDR1 is SGHRS and CDR2 is YFSETQ. This CDR3 spans 13 amino acids. V was shortened by 7 bases and J by 0 bases, with 9 bases between the two germline ends. This chain's CDR3 is CASGDRSTDTQYF. CDR3 bases: TGCGCCAGCGGAGACAGGAGCACAGATACGCAGTATTTT.

As for this clone: A far larger clone differs by one base, so this is likely a read error. The chain recombines TRBV28 with TRBJ1-5; D not certain. The CDR3 totals 12 residues. Germline V gene data show CDR1 as MDHEN and CDR2 as SYDVKM. The CDR3 region has the DNA TGTGCCAGCAGTCCGGCCGGTCAGCCCCGGCATTTT. As protein: CASSPAGQPRHF.

The rearrangement joins TRBV27 to TRBJ1-3, with no clear D. Trimming removed 5 bases from V and 4 bases from J, with 21 bases in between. This CDR3 spans 17 amino acids. Germline assignment: CDR1 MNHEY and CDR2 SMNVEV (reference sequence). The CDR3: CASSALGVGFGGNTIYF. DNA of the CDR3: TGTGCCAGCAGTGCCCTTGGGGTAGGGTTTGGAGGAAACACCATATATTTT.

The rearrangement joins TRBV30 to TRBJ2-2; weak D call: TRBD1 (5 bases). The V gene lost 0 bases and the J gene lost 6 bases, with 23 bases spanning the gap. CDR1 is GTSNPN and CDR2 is SVGIG in the germline V gene (reference sequence). This CDR3 region has 18 residues. The CDR3 nucleotides are TGTGCCTGGAGTGTACTGGGGCGCGCAACTGTTCCTGCCGGGGAGCTGTTTTTT. It specifies CAWSVLGRATVPAGELFF.

V and J are TRBV30 and TRBJ2-5; D is ambiguous. Germline lookup yields CDR1 GTSNPN and CDR2 SVGIG (reference sequence). V dropped 0 bases and J dropped 2 bases, with 1 base sitting between them. This CDR3 region has 11 residues. The CDR3 loop is CAWSVQETQYF. In DNA form, the CDR3 reads TGTGCCTGGAGTGTACAAGAGACCCAGTACTTC.

The genes are TRBV28 and TRBJ2-7; D remains ambiguous. Germline-derived CDR1 and CDR2 are MDHEN and SYDVKM. The CDR3 covers 13 residues. Trimming shortened V by 5 bases and J by 3 bases, and 11 bases separated the two germline ends. CDR3 amino acids: CASSTPNYYEQYF. The CDR3 region has the DNA TGTGCCAGCAGTACCCCGAACTACTACGAGCAGTACTTC.

This chain uses TRBV4-2 with TRBJ2-7, with 10 nucleotides matching TRBD1. The CDR3 has 17 residues. V lost 6 bases, J lost 2 bases, and 13 bases stayed unmatched. Germline lookup yields CDR1 LGHNA and CDR2 YNFKEQ. The CDR3 reads CASSPKVGTGATYEQYF. The CDR3 nucleotides read TGTGCCAGCAGTCCAAAGGTCGGGACAGGGGCAACCTACGAGCAGTACTTC.